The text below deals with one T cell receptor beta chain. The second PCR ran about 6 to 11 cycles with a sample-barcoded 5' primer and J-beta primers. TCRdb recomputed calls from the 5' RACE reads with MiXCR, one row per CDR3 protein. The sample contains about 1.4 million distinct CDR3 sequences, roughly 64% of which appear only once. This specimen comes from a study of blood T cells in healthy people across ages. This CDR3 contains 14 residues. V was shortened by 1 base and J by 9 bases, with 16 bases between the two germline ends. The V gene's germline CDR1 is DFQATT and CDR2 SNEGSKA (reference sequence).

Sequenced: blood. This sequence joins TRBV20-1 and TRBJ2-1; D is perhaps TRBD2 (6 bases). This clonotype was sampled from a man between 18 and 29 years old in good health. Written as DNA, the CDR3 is TGCAGTGCTAGAGCCTCGCCGGGAGTGATTGAGCAGTTCTTC. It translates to CSARASPGVIEQFF.